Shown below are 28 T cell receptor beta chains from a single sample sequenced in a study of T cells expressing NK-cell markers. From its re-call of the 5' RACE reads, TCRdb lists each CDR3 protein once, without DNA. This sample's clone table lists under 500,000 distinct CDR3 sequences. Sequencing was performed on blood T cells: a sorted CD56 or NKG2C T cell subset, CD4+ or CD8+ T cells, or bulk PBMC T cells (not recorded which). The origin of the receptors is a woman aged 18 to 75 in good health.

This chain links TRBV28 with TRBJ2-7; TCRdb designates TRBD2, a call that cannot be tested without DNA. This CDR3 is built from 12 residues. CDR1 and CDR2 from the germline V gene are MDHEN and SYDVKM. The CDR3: CASGTSKYEQYF.

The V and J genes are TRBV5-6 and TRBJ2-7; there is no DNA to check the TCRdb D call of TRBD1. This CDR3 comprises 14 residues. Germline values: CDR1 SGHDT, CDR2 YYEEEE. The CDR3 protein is CASSKAGASYEQYF.

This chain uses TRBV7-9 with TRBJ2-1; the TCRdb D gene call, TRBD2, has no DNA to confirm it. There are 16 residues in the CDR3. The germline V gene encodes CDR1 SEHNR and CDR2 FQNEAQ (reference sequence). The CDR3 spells CASSLVLAGSYNEQFF.

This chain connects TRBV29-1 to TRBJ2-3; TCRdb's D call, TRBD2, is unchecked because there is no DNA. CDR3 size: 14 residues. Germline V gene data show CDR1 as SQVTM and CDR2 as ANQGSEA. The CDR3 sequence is CSVDATSIIDTQYF.

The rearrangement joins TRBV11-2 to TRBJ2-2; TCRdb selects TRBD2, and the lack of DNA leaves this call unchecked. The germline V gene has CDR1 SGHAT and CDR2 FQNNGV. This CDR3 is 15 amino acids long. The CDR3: CASSLDGLARGELFF. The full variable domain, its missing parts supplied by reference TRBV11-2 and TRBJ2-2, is EAGVAQSPRYKIIEKRQSVAFWCNPISGHATLYWYQQILGQGPKLLIQFQNNGVVDDSQLPKDRFSAERLKGVDSTLKIQPAKLEDSAVYLCASSLDGLARGELFFGEGSRLTVL.

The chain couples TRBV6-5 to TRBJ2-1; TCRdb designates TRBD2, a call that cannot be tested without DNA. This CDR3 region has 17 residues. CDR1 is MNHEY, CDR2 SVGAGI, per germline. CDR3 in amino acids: CASSSGVAGDSYNEQFF.

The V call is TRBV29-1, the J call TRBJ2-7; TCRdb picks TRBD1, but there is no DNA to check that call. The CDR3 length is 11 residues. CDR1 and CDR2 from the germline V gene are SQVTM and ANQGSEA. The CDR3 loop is CSAQRREKQYF.

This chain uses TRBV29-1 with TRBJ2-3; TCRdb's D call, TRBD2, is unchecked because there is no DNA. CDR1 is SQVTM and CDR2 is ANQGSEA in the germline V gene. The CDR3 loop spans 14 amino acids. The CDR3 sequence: CSVRTAGGTDTQYF.

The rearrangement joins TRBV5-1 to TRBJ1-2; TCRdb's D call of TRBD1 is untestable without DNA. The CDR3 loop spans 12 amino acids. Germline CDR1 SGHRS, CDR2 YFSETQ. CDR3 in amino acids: CASSLDWGSYTF.

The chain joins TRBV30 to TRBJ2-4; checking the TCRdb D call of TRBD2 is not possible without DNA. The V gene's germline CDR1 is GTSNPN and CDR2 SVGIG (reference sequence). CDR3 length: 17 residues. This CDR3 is CACQSRRGGIAKNIQYF.

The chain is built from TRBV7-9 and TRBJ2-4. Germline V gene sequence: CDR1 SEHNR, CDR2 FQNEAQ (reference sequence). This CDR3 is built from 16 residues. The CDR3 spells CASSLGTAGAKNIQYF. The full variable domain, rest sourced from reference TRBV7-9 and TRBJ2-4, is DTGVSQNPRHKITKRGQNVTFRCDPISEHNRLYWYRQTLGQGPEFLTYFQNEAQLEKSRLLSDRFSAERPKGSFSTLEIQRTEQGDSAMYLCASSLGTAGAKNIQYFGAGTRLSVL.

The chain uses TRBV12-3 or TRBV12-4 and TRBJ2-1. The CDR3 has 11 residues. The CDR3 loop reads CASSLWDEQFF.

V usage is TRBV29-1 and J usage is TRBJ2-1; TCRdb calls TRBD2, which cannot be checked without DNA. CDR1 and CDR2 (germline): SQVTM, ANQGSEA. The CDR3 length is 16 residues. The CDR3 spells CSVEGSGRASYNEQFF.

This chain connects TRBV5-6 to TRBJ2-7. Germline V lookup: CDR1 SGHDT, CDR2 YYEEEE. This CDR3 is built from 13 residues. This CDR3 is CASSLTGPYEQYF.

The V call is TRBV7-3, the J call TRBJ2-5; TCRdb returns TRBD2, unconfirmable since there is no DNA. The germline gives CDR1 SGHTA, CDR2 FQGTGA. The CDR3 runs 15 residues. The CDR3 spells CASSTQRGDQETQYF.

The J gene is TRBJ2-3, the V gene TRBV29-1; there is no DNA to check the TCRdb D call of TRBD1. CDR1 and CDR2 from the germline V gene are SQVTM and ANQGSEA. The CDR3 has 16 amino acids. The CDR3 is CSVEGGRRASTDTQYF.

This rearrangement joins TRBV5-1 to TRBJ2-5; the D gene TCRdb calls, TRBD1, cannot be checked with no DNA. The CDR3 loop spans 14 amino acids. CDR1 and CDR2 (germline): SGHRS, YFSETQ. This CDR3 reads CASSSSQGKETQYF. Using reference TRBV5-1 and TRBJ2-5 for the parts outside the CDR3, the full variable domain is KAGVTQTPRYLIKTRGQQVTLSCSPISGHRSVSWYQQTPGQGLQFLFEYFSETQRNKGNFPGRFSGRQFSNSRSEMNVSTLELGDSALYLCASSSSQGKETQYFGPGTRLLVL.

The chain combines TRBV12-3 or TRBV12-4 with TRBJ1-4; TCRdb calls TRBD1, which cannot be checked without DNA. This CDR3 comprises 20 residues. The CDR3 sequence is CASSFVIRFGGRATNEKLFF.

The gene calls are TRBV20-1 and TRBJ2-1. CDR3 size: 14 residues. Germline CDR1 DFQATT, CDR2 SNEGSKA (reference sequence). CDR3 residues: CSARDPLGRDEQFF.

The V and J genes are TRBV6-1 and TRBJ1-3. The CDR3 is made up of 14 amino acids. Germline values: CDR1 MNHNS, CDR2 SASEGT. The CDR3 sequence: CASRRALSGNTIYF.

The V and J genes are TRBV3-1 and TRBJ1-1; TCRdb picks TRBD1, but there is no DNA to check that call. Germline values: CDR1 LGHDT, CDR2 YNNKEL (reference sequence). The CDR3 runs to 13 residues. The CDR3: CASRPPGHTEAFF.

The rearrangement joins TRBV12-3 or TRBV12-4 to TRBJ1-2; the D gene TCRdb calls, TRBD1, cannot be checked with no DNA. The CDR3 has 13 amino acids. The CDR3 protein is CASGTGLFYGYTF.

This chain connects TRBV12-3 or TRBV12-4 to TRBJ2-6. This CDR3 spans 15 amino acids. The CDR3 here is CASSLGVAGANVLTF.

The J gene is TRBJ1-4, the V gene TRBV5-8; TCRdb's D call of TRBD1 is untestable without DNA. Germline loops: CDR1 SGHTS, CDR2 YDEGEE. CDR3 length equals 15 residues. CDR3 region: CASSFGDNRNEWLFF.

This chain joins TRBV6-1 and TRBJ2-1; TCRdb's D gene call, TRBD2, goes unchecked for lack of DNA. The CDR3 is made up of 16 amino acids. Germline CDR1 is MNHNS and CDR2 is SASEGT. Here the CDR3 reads CASSPQSGEPYNEQYF.

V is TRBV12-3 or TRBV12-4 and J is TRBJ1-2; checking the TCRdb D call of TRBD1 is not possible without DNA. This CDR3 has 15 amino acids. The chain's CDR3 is CASSFQPGVNYGYTF.

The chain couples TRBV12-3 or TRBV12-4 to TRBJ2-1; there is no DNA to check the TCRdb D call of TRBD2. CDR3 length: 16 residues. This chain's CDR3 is CASSSSGRGSYNEQFF.

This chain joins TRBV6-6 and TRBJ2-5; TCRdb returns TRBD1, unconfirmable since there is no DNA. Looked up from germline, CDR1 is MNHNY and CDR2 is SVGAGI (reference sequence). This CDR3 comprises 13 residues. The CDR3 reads CASSPRVSETQYF.